The rows below give T cell receptor beta chains drawn from one sample of a study of blood T cell repertoires in COVID-19. Sequencing used immunoSEQ multiplex PCR; TCRdb keeps in-frame clones, though not all of them. Among 150,000 to 200,000 clones listed, 83% were seen once. The sequenced sample was peripheral blood. These TCRs come from a human donor in a cohort sampled during active COVID-19. The CDR3 runs from the conserved cysteine through the conserved F or W. The order of the fields is clone size, D gene, V gene, J gene, CDR3 protein, CDR3 DNA. A D gene is named only where the DNA matches it firmly. Clone size is shown for a subset of rows, as once, few, many or a class of expanded clone.

abundance: once
d_gene: TRBD1
v_gene: TRBV25-1
j_gene: TRBJ1-2
CDR3aa: CASSPTTGQGRPGYGYTF
CDR3nt: TGTGCCAGCAGTCCAACCACGGGACAGGGGCGGCCGGGTTATGGCTACACCTTC

abundance: NA
d_gene: TRBD2
v_gene: TRBV24-1
j_gene: TRBJ2-1
CDR3aa: CATSNRSGRSRNEQFF
CDR3nt: TGTGCCACCAGTAATCGCAGCGGGAGGAGTCGGAATGAGCAGTTCTTC

abundance: NA
d_gene: TRBD2
v_gene: TRBV9
j_gene: TRBJ2-7
CDR3aa: CASSLAGGPGEQYF
CDR3nt: TGTGCCAGCAGCTTAGCGGGGGGGCCAGGCGAGCAGTACTTC

abundance: NA
d_gene: NA
v_gene: TRBV3-1/TRBV3-2
j_gene: TRBJ1-4
CDR3aa: CASSQVHGTNEKLFF
CDR3nt: TGTGCCAGCAGCCAGGTGCACGGTACTAATGAAAAACTGTTTTTT

abundance: NA
d_gene: TRBD2
v_gene: TRBV5-1
j_gene: TRBJ2-2
CDR3aa: CASSLQASGANTGELFF
CDR3nt: TGCGCCAGCAGCTTACAAGCTAGCGGGGCAAACACCGGGGAGCTGTTTTTT

abundance: once
d_gene: NA
v_gene: TRBV7-2
j_gene: TRBJ2-7
CDR3aa: CASSLAQGKGYEQYF
CDR3nt: TGTGCCAGCAGCTTAGCCCAGGGGAAGGGCTACGAGCAGTACTTC

abundance: NA
d_gene: TRBD1
v_gene: TRBV12-3/TRBV12-4
j_gene: TRBJ2-7
CDR3aa: CASKGTGGGEQYF
CDR3nt: TGTGCCAGCAAGGGGACAGGGGGCGGGGAGCAGTACTTC

abundance: NA
d_gene: NA
v_gene: TRBV27
j_gene: TRBJ1-1
CDR3aa: CASSLGDGGTTEAFF
CDR3nt: TGTGCCAGCAGTTTAGGGGACGGGGGAACCACTGAAGCTTTCTTT

abundance: NA
d_gene: NA
v_gene: TRBV25-1
j_gene: TRBJ1-1
CDR3aa: CASSDPGTEAFF
CDR3nt: TGTGCCAGCAGTGACCCAGGGACTGAAGCTTTCTTT

abundance: few
d_gene: TRBD1
v_gene: TRBV12-5
j_gene: TRBJ2-7
CDR3aa: CASGFSGTGYEQYF
CDR3nt: TGTGCTAGTGGTTTCTCCGGGACAGGATACGAGCAGTACTTC

abundance: NA
d_gene: NA
v_gene: TRBV27
j_gene: TRBJ2-7
CDR3aa: CASSHYRPLTRYSYEQYF
CDR3nt: TGTGCCAGCAGCCATTATCGCCCCTTGACTCGTTACTCCTACGAGCAGTACTTC

abundance: NA
d_gene: NA
v_gene: TRBV7-9
j_gene: TRBJ2-5
CDR3aa: CASSLVVVRDLETQYF
CDR3nt: TGTGCCAGCAGCTTAGTAGTCGTCAGGGATTTAGAGACCCAGTACTTC

abundance: NA
d_gene: NA
v_gene: TRBV7-2
j_gene: TRBJ2-1
CDR3aa: CASSLGNGQDLHNEQFF
CDR3nt: TGTGCCAGCAGCTTAGGGAATGGGCAGGATCTACACAATGAGCAGTTCTTC

abundance: NA
d_gene: TRBD1
v_gene: TRBV28
j_gene: TRBJ2-7
CDR3aa: CASSHRGLSYEQYF
CDR3nt: TGTGCCAGCAGCCACAGGGGCCTCTCCTACGAGCAGTACTTC

abundance: NA
d_gene: NA
v_gene: TRBV7-9
j_gene: TRBJ1-4
CDR3aa: CASSLEPNEKLFF
CDR3nt: TGTGCCAGCAGCTTAGAGCCAAATGAAAAACTGTTTTTT

abundance: NA
d_gene: NA
v_gene: TRBV4-2
j_gene: TRBJ2-7
CDR3aa: CASSQGRSLDEQYF
CDR3nt: TGTGCCAGCAGCCAAGGGCGGAGCCTAGACGAGCAGTACTTC

abundance: NA
d_gene: TRBD2
v_gene: TRBV28
j_gene: TRBJ2-7
CDR3aa: CASSFSGGRRSYEQYF
CDR3nt: TGTGCCAGCAGTTTTTCGGGCGGGAGGCGTTCCTACGAGCAGTACTTC

abundance: NA
d_gene: TRBD2
v_gene: TRBV11-2
j_gene: TRBJ2-7
CDR3aa: CASSLSGEGHYEQYF
CDR3nt: TGTGCCAGCAGCTTATCGGGGGAGGGCCACTACGAGCAGTACTTC

abundance: NA
d_gene: NA
v_gene: TRBV4-3
j_gene: TRBJ1-4
CDR3aa: CASSQGAADNEKLFF
CDR3nt: TGCGCCAGCAGCCAAGGGGCTGCCGATAATGAAAAACTGTTTTTT

abundance: NA
d_gene: TRBD1
v_gene: TRBV10-2
j_gene: TRBJ1-2
CDR3aa: CATGTGDYGYTF
CDR3nt: TGCGCCACCGGGACAGGGGACTACGGCTACACCTTC

abundance: NA
d_gene: NA
v_gene: TRBV18
j_gene: TRBJ1-2
CDR3aa: CASSQLSDSLPRANYGYTF
CDR3nt: TGTGCCAGCTCACAACTTTCAGACAGTCTTCCTAGAGCTAACTATGGCTACACCTTC

abundance: NA
d_gene: NA
v_gene: TRBV7-9
j_gene: TRBJ2-3
CDR3aa: CASSSLGGLGDTQYF
CDR3nt: TGTGCCAGCAGCTCCTTGGGGGGGCTCGGAGATACGCAGTATTTT

abundance: NA
d_gene: NA
v_gene: TRBV19
j_gene: TRBJ1-4
CDR3aa: CASRTDRLSNEKLFF
CDR3nt: TGTGCCAGTAGAACCGACAGGTTATCAAATGAAAAACTGTTTTTT

abundance: NA
d_gene: NA
v_gene: TRBV27
j_gene: TRBJ1-1
CDR3aa: CASSPWGGTEAFF
CDR3nt: TGTGCCAGCAGCCCTTGGGGGGGCACTGAAGCTTTCTTT

abundance: NA
d_gene: NA
v_gene: TRBV27
j_gene: TRBJ1-2
CDR3aa: CASSFGPIYGYTF
CDR3nt: TGTGCCAGCAGTTTTGGGCCTATCTATGGCTACACCTTC

abundance: NA
d_gene: TRBD1
v_gene: TRBV5-1
j_gene: TRBJ1-2
CDR3aa: CASSLAAGGQSYGYTF
CDR3nt: TGCGCCAGCAGCTTGGCGGCAGGGGGCCAGAGCTATGGCTACACCTTC

abundance: NA
d_gene: NA
v_gene: TRBV10-1
j_gene: TRBJ1-5
CDR3aa: CASSAEGGDQPQHF
CDR3nt: TGCGCCAGCAGTGCGGAGGGGGGGGATCAGCCCCAGCATTTT

abundance: NA
d_gene: NA
v_gene: TRBV6-5
j_gene: TRBJ1-1
CDR3aa: CASSWGGAETEAFF
CDR3nt: TGTGCCAGCAGCTGGGGGGGGGCCGAGACTGAAGCTTTCTTT